One TCR beta chain is described in this entry. TCRdb's table, derived via immunoSEQ multiplex PCR, lists solely in-frame clones and lacks some. The data contain roughly 2.6 million clones, approximately 94% of them singletons. These data are taken from a study of shared clonotypes between healthy human individuals. The sequenced sample consisted of naive CD4+ T cells sorted from blood. Regarding subset: CD45RA+ positively selected. The source is a man between 18 and 29 years old in good health.

The CDR3 is CASSRRAGVEKLFF. The CDR3, as DNA: TGTGCCAGCAGCCGGCGGGCCGGGGTCGAAAAACTGTTTTTT. The chain is built from TRBV7-2 and TRBJ1-4; D gene unclear. V was cut by 5 bases and J by 8 bases, with 15 bases left in between. This CDR3 region has 14 residues. Germline values: CDR1 SGHTA, CDR2 FQGNSA.